This T cell receptor beta chain derives from a study of cytomegalovirus exposure and HLA in healthy donors. Study-wide context: Researchers found that roughly 77% of 398 genotyped donors fell within the Caucasian-associated ancestry cluster.

As concerns this clone: Its antigen is unidentified.

Primers for the PCR totalled 60 Vbeta and 13 Jbeta. Libraries were prepared by immunoSEQ multiplex PCR; TCRdb keeps only in-frame clonotypes and omits some of them. Of roughly 100,000 clones listed, around three quarters are singletons. Findings and limits, study-wide: Another analysis was done later, and it associated more than 15,000 TCR beta sequences with HLA alleles at 0.05 false discovery rate. Investigators reported 150 to 200 TCR beta chains as tied to cytomegalovirus.

The donors gave bone marrow, and they were healthy. With V trimmed by 6 bases and J by 0 bases, 5 bases remained unmatched. The germline gives CDR1 SQVTM, CDR2 ANQGSEA. The length of the CDR3 is 14 residues. The chain links TRBV29-1 to TRBJ2-1; TRBD1 aligns across 7 bases. The TCR was taken from a woman aged 45-65 years in good health and CMV-seropositive. Input material: PBMCs. The DNA of the CDR3 is TGCAGCGTCTTACAGGGGCCCTCCTACAATGAGCAGTTCTTC. It codes for CSVLQGPSYNEQFF.